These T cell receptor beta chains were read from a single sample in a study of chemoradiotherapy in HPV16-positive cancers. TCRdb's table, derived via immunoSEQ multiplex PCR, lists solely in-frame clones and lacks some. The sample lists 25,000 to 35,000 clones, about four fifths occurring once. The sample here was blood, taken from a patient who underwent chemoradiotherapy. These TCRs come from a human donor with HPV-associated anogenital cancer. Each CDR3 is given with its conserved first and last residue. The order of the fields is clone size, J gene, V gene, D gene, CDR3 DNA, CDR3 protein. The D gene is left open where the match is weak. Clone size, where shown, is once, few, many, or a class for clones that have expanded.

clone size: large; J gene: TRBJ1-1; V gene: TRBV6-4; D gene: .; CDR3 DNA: TGTGCCAGCAGTGACTCGAGTATGGTAGAAGCTTTCTTT; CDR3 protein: CASSDSSMVEAFF
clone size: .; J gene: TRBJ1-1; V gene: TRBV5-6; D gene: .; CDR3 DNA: TGTGCCAGCAGCTCTATAACAGGGCGCACTGAAGCTTTCTTT; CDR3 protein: CASSSITGRTEAFF
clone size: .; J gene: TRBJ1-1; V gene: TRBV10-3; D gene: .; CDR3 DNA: TGTGCCATCAGACAGGGGAACACTGAAGCTTTCTTT; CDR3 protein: CAIRQGNTEAFF
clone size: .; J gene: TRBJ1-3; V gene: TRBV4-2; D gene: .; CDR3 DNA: TGTGCCAGCAGCCAAGATCATGTTGCTGGAAACACCATATATTTT; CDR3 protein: CASSQDHVAGNTIYF
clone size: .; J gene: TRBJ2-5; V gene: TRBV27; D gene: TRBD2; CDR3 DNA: TGTGCCAGCAGTTTATCCCCTAGCGGGGGGTTCCAAGAGACCCAGTACTTC; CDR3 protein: CASSLSPSGGFQETQYF
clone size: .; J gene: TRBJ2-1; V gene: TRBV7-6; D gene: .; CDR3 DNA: TGTGCCAGCTCAGGCAGGGAGGCGTATGAGCAGTTCTTC; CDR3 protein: CASSGREAYEQFF
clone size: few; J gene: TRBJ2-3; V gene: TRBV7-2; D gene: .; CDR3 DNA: TGTGCCAGCAGCCCTTACACAGATACGCAGTATTTT; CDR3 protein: CASSPYTDTQYF
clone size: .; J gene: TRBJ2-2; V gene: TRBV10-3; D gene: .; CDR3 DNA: TGTGCCATCAGACATCCCACCGGGGAGCTGTTTTTT; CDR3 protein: CAIRHPTGELFF
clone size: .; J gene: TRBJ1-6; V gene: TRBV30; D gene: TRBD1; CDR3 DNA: TGTGCCTGGATCCTAGGGACAGGAGTTTATAATTCACCCCTCCACTTT; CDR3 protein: CAWILGTGVYNSPLHF
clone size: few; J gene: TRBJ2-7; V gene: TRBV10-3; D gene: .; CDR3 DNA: TGTGCCATCAGGGCTAGTAGTTCCGAGCAGTACTTC; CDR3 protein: CAIRASSSEQYF
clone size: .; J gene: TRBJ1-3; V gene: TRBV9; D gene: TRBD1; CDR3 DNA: TGTGCCAGCAGCGTCGGGACAGGGGGTACGAACACCATATATTTT; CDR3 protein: CASSVGTGGTNTIYF
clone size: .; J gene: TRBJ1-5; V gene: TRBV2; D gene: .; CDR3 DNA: TGTGCCAGCTCCGCCGGTAGGTATAGCAATCAGCCCCAGCATTTT; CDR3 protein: CASSAGRYSNQPQHF
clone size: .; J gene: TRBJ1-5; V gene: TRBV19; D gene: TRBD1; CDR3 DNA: TGTGCCAGTAATCCCACAGGGGTCCATCAGCCCCAGCATTTT; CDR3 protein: CASNPTGVHQPQHF
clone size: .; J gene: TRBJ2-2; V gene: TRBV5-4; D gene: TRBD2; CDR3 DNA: TGTGCCAGCAGCGCGACTAGCGTAGCGAACACCGGGGAGCTGTTTTTT; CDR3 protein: CASSATSVANTGELFF
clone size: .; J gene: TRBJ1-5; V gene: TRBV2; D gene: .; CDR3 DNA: TGTGCCAGCAGTGGAGATAATACGGCAGTAAGGGAGTATAGCAATCAGCCCCAGCATTTT; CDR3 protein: CASSGDNTAVREYSNQPQHF
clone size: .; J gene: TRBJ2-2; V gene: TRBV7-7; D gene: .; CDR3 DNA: TGTGCCAGCAGCTTACGCTCATCGGGAGCGACGAACACCGGGGAGCTGTTTTTT; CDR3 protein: CASSLRSSGATNTGELFF
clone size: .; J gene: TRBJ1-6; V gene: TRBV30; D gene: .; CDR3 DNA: TGTGCCTGGAGTCCAGGGGTTCCGTATAATTCACCCCTCCACTTT; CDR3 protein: CAWSPGVPYNSPLHF
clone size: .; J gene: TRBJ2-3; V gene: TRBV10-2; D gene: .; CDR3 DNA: TGCGCCAGCAGTGAGCTGTCGAACACAGATACGCAGTATTTT; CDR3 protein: CASSELSNTDTQYF
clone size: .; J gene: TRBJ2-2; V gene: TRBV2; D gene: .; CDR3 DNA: TGTGCCAGCAGGGGGATTAGGGGTGGCACCGGGGAGCTGTTTTTT; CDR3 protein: CASRGIRGGTGELFF
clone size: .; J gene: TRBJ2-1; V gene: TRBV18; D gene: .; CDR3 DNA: TGTGCCAGCTCCACTAAACCCTACTCCTACAATGAGCAGTTCTTC; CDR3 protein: CASSTKPYSYNEQFF
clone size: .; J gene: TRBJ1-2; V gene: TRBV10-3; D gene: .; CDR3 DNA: TGTGCCACCTCTTTGGGGGGCCTTAACTATGGCTACACCTTC; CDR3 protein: CATSLGGLNYGYTF
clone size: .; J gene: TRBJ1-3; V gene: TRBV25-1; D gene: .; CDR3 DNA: TGTGCCAGCAGTGAATACGGCAGCTCTGGAAACACCATATATTTT; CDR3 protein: CASSEYGSSGNTIYF
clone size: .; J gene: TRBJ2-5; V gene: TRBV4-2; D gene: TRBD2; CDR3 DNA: TGTGCCAGCAGCCAAGAAGCGTCCGAGTCTAGCGGGGGGGCGGAGACCCAGTACTTC; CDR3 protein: CASSQEASESSGGAETQYF
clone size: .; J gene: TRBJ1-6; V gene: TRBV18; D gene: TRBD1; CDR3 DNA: TGTGCCAGCTCATCGGGACAGAATAATTCACCCCTCCACTTT; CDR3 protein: CASSSGQNNSPLHF
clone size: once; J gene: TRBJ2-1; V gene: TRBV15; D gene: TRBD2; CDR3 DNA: TGTGCCACCACCGCCGGGACTAGCGGAGACAATGAGCAGTTCTTC; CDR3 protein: CATTAGTSGDNEQFF
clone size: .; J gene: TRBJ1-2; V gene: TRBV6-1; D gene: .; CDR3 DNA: TGTGCCAGCCGATTTCGGTCGATTTTATATGGCTACACCTTC; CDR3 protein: CASRFRSILYGYTF
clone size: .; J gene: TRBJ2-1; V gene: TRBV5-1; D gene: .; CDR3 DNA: TGCGCCAGCAGCACAGGCGCTTACAATGAGCAGTTCTTC; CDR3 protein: CASSTGAYNEQFF
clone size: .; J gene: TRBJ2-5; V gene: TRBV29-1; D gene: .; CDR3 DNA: TGCAGCGTTCTTCACTCGGGGGAGACCCAGTACTTC; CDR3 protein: CSVLHSGETQYF
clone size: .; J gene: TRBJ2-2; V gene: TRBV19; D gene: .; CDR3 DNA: TGTGCCACCATGGGGACACTGAACACCGGGGAGCTGTTTTTT; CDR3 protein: CATMGTLNTGELFF
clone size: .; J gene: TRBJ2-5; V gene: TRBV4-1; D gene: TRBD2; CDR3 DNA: TGCGCCAGCAGCCAAGTAGCGGGGGAGCTAGAGACCCAGTACTTC; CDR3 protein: CASSQVAGELETQYF
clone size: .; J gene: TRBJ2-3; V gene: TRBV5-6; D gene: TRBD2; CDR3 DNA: TGTGCCAGCAGCTTGTCGGGGGGGCTGGCGGATACGCAGTATTTT; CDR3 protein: CASSLSGGLADTQYF
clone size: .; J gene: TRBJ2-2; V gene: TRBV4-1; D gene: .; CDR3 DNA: TGCGCCAGCAGCCGGGCAGGAGACTTGACCGGGGAGCTGTTTTTT; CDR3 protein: CASSRAGDLTGELFF
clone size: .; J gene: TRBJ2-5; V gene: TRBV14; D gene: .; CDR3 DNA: TGTGCCAGCAGTCTGTATGGGGAGACCCAGTACTTC; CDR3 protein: CASSLYGETQYF
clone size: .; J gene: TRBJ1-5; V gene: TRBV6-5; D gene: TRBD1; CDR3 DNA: TGTGCCAGCAGTTCAACAGGGGGTCGCAATCAGCCCCAGCATTTT; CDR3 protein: CASSSTGGRNQPQHF
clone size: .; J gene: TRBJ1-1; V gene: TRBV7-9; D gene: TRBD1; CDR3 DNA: TGTGCCAGCAGCCCAGGACAGGGAATGAACACTGAAGCTTTCTTT; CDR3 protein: CASSPGQGMNTEAFF
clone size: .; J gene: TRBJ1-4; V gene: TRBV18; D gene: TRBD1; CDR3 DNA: TGTGCCAGCAGCAGACAGGGTAATGAAAAACTGTTTTTT; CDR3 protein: CASSRQGNEKLFF
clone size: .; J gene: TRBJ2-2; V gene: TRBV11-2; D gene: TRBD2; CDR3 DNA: TGTGCCAGCAGCTCGCGAGCGGGGGGAGGTACCGGGGAGCTGTTTTTT; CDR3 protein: CASSSRAGGGTGELFF
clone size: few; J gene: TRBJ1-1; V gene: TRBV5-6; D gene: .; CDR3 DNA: TGTGCCAGCAGCTTCGGCCGGACCGTTGGCGGCACTGAAGCTTTCTTT; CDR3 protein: CASSFGRTVGGTEAFF
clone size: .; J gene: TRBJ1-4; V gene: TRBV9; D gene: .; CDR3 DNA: TGTGCCAGCAGCCCAATCGGCACTAATGAAAAACTGTTTTTT; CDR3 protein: CASSPIGTNEKLFF
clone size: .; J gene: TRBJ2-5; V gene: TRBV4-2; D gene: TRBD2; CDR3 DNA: TGTGCCAGCAGCCAAGTATCCGGGGGCCTCGGGGGGGAGGAGACCCAGTACTTC; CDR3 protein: CASSQVSGGLGGEETQYF
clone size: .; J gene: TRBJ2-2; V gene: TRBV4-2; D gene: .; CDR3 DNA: TGTGCCAGCAGCCTGAACAGGGCCGCCGGGGAGCTGTTTTTT; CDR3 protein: CASSLNRAAGELFF
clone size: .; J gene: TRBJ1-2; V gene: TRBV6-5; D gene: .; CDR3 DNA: TGTGCCAGCAGTTATAATGTGGCGCGTGGTCTCTATGGCTACACCTTC; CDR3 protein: CASSYNVARGLYGYTF
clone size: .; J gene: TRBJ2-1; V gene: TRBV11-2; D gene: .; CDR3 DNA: TGTGCCAGCAGCTTAGATATAGGGGGCTCCTACAATGAGCAGTTCTTC; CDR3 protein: CASSLDIGGSYNEQFF
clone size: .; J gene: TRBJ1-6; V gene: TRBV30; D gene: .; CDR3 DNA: TGTGCCTGCCTCCAGGAGGGGTCCCTGGGTAATTCACCCCTCCACTTT; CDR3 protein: CACLQEGSLGNSPLHF
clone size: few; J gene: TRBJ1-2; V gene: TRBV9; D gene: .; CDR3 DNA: TGTGCCAGCAGCGTAGAACAGGGTGACTATGGCTACACCTTC; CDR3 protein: CASSVEQGDYGYTF
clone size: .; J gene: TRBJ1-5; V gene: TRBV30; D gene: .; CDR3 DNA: TGTGCCTGGAGTGTTTACGGCCCTAATAGCAATCAGCCCCAGCATTTT; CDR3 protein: CAWSVYGPNSNQPQHF
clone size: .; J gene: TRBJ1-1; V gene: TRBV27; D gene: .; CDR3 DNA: TGTGCCAGCAGTTTCGGGGGTCCCACTGAAGCTTTCTTT; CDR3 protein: CASSFGGPTEAFF
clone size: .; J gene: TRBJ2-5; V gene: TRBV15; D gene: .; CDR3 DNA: TGTGCCACCAGCAGAGGGCGGGACCAAGAGACCCAGTACTTC; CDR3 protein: CATSRGRDQETQYF
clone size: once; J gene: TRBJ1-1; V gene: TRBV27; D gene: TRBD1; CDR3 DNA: TGTGCCAGCAGTCCGGGGGGACAGGGCACGGTGTGGATCTTT; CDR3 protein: CASSPGGQGTVWIF